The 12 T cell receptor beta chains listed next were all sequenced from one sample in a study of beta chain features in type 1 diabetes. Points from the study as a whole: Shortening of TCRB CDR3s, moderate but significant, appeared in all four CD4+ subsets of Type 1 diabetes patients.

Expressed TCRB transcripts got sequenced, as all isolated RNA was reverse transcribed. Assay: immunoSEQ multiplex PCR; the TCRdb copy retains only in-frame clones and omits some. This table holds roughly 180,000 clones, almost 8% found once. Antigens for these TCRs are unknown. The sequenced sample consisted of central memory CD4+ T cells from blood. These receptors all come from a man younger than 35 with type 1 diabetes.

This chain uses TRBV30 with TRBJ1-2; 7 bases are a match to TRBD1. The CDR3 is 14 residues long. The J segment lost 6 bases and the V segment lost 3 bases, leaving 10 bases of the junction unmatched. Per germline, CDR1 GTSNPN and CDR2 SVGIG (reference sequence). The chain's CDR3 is CAWSQGDRANGYTF. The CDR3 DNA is TGTGCCTGGAGCCAGGGAGACAGGGCAAATGGCTACACCTTC.

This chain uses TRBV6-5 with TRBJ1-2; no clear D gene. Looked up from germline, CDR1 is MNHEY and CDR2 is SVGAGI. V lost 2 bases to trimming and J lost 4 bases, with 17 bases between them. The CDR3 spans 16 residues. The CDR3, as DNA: TGTGCCAGCAGTTACGGCGGGCAACCGCGAGGCTATGGCTACACCTTC. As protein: CASSYGGQPRGYGYTF.

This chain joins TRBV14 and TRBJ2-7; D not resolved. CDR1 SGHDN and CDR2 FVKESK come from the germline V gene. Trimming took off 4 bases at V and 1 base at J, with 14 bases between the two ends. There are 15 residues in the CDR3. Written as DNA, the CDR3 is TGTGCCAGCAGCCCGACGCTGCAGACTTCCTACGAGCAGTACTTC. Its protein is CASSPTLQTSYEQYF.

The CDR3 nucleotides are TGTGCCAGCAGCGCTTCTAGCGGGGGACTAGAACCCGCCTACAATGAGCAGTTCTTC. It codes for CASSASSGGLEPAYNEQFF. The rearrangement uses TRBV5-6 and TRBJ2-1; TRBD2 aligns across 10 bases. Per the germline V gene, CDR1 is SGHDT and CDR2 is YYEEEE. The CDR3 length is 19 residues. Germline trimming cut 4 bases from V and 2 bases from J; bases unmatched to any gene: 15.

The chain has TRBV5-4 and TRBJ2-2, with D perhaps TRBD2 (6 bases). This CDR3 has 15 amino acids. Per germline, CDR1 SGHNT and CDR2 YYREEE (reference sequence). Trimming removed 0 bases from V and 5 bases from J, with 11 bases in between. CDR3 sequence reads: CASSLGRGETGELFF. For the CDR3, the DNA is TGTGCCAGCAGCTTGGGGCGGGGAGAAACCGGGGAGCTGTTTTTT.

CDR3 residues: CASSQAVSYEQYF. The CDR3, as DNA: TGCGCCAGCAGCCAAGCAGTCTCCTACGAGCAGTACTTC. V gene TRBV4-3 combines with J gene TRBJ2-7, with D unresolved. Deletions cut 1 base from V and 0 bases from J, with 4 bases between. The germline V gene encodes CDR1 LGHNA and CDR2 YSLEER. CDR3 length: 13 residues.

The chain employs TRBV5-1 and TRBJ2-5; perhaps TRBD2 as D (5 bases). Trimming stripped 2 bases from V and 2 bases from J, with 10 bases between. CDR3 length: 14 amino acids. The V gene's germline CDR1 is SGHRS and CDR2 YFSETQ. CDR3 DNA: TGCGCCAGCAGCTTAAAGGACTCTCAAGAGACCCAGTACTTC. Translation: CASSLKDSQETQYF.

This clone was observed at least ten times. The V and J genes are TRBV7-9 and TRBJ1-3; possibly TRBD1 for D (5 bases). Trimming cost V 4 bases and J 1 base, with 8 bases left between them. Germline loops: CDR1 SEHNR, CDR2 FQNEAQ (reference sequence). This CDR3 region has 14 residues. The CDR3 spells CASSSAGSGNTIYF. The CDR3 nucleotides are TGTGCCAGCAGCTCTGCAGGGTCTGGAAACACCATATATTTT.

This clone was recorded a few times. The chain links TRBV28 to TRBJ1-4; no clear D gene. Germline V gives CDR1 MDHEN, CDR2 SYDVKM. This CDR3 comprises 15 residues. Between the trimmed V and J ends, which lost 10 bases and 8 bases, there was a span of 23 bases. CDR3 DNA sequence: TGTGCCACCTCTAGGAGGGCCCTATTGGGGGAAAAACTGTTTTTT. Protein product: CATSRRALLGEKLFF.

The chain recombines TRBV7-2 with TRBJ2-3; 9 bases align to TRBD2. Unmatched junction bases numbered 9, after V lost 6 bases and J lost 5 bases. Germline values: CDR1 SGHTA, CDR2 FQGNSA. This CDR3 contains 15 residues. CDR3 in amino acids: CASSRTGTSLDTQYF. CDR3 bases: TGTGCCAGCAGTCGCACCGGGACTAGCTTAGATACGCAGTATTTT. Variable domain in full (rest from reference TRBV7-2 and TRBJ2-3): GAGVSQSPSNKVTEKGKDVELRCDPISGHTALYWYRQSLGQGLEFLIYFQGNSAPDKSGLPSDRFSAERTGGSVSTLTIQRTQQEDSAVYLCASSRTGTSLDTQYFGPGTRLTVL.

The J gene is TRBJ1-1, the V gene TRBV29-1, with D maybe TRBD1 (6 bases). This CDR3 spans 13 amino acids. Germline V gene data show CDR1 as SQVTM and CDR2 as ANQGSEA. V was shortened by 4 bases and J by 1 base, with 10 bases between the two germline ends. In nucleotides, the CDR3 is TGCAGCGTTGGGGAGGGACAGAACACTGAAGCTTTCTTT. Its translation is CSVGEGQNTEAFF.

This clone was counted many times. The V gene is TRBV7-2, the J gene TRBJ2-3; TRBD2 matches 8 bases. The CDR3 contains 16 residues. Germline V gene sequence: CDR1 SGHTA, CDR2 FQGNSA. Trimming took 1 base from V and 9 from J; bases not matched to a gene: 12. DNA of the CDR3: TGTGCCAGCAGCTTAGGGGGGACTAGGGACTCTGGGACGCAGTATTTT. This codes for CASSLGGTRDSGTQYF.